This T cell receptor (beta chain) was documented in a study of blood T cell repertoires in COVID-19. TCRdb keeps only in-frame clones here, not all; method: immunoSEQ multiplex PCR. The data show over 250,000 clones, around nine tenths seen once. This clone was seen only once. The V gene end was trimmed by 5 bases and the J gene end by 0 bases; junction bases not matched to a gene: 13. The CDR3 totals 20 residues. Germline-derived CDR1 and CDR2 are MNHEY and SVGEGT. Source material: PBMCs or T cells enriched from blood (not recorded which). The chain links TRBV6-2 or TRBV6-3 to TRBJ2-1; 13 bases agree with TRBD2. The receptor's source is a woman aged 18-29 years who had recovered from COVID-19. The CDR3 nucleotides are TGTGCCAGCAGTCGCGCCTCGACTAGCGGGGGGACTAGCTCCTACAATGAGCAGTTCTTC. This gives the protein CASSRASTSGGTSSYNEQFF.